Each of the 23 T cell receptor beta chains below was sequenced from the same sample in a study of chemoradiotherapy in HPV16-positive cancers (dated by TCRdb to 2022 to 2024). Library construction relied on the immunoSEQ multiplex PCR assay. As stored in TCRdb, this immuneACCESS dataset retains in-frame rearrangements with V and J assigned. A fraction of the clones does not appear; measured against another copy, unresolved V genes explain less than half of the discrepancy, and the remainder lacks a known reason. Here the sample has under 15,000 clones; approximately 75% occur a single time. Of the sample, roughly 1.5% falls within the top ten clones. Sampling was carried out from a patient who underwent chemoradiotherapy. The receptors were gathered from a human donor with HPV-associated anogenital cancer.

The chain couples TRBV14 to TRBJ2-4, with D maybe TRBD2 (6 bases). The CDR3 is made up of 15 amino acids. In germline, CDR1 is SGHDN, CDR2 FVKESK. The ends were cut back, 1 base at V and 7 bases at J, with 14 bases in the middle. DNA for the CDR3: TGTGCCAGCAGCCAAGGTTCCCGACGGGAGAACATTCAGTACTTC. Residues: CASSQGSRRENIQYF.

This sequence joins TRBV19 and TRBJ1-1; 7 nucleotides match TRBD1. Looked up from germline, CDR1 is LNHDA and CDR2 is SQIVND (reference sequence). The CDR3 runs 14 residues. Trimming took 5 bases from V and 2 from J; bases not matched to a gene: 5. CDR3 in amino acids: CASSRDRVNTEAFF. DNA for the CDR3: TGTGCCAGTAGTCGAGACAGGGTCAACACTGAAGCTTTCTTT.

The CDR3 sequence is CASSQETGTTEAFF. CDR3 nucleotides: TGCGCCAGCAGCCAAGAAACAGGGACAACTGAAGCTTTCTTT. The gene calls are TRBV4-1 and TRBJ1-1; tentative D call: TRBD1 (6 bases). The germline gives CDR1 MGHRA, CDR2 YSYEKL. This CDR3 is 14 amino acids long. The V end was cut by 0 bases, the J end by 5 bases, with 10 bases between.

This rearrangement joins TRBV5-1 to TRBJ1-4; 7 bases line up with TRBD1. Per the germline V gene, CDR1 is SGHRS and CDR2 is YFSETQ. J gave up 7 bases and V 4 bases, and 10 bases lay outside the gene matches. The CDR3 spans 15 residues. The CDR3 region is CASSAAGGWGEKLFF. CDR3 DNA sequence: TGCGCCAGCAGCGCTGCAGGGGGTTGGGGTGAAAAACTGTTTTTT.

The chain links TRBV7-9 to TRBJ1-2, with D uncertain. V lost 5 bases, J lost 6 bases, and 16 bases lay in between. The CDR3 is made up of 14 amino acids. Germline V gives CDR1 SEHNR, CDR2 FQNEAQ (reference sequence). CDR3 protein: CASSPTSGFDGYTF. The CDR3 bases are TGTGCCAGCAGCCCGACTTCGGGGTTCGATGGCTACACCTTC.

This rearrangement joins TRBV25-1 to TRBJ1-2, with TRBD1 matching 7 bases. CDR3 length equals 15 residues. Trimming removed 1 base from V and 3 bases from J; junction bases left unmatched: 5. The germline V gene has CDR1 MGHDK and CDR2 SYGVNS. The CDR3 here is CASSEWGQGDYGYTF. The CDR3, as DNA: TGTGCCAGCAGTGAATGGGGGCAGGGGGACTATGGCTACACCTTC.

This clone was seen a single time. The J gene is TRBJ1-6, the V gene TRBV30, with D maybe TRBD1 (6 bases). This CDR3 has 16 residues. Trimming took off 3 bases at V and 4 bases at J, with 16 bases between the two ends. Germline V gives CDR1 GTSNPN, CDR2 SVGIG (reference sequence). The CDR3 DNA is TGTGCCTGGAGCCCCCGGGACATACGTTATAATTCACCCCTCCACTTT. Its protein is CAWSPRDIRYNSPLHF. The full variable domain, its missing parts supplied by reference TRBV30 and TRBJ1-6, is SQTIHQWPATLVQPVGSPLSLECTVEGTSNPNLYWYRQAAGRGLQLLFYSVGIGQISSEVPQNLSASRPQDRQFILSSKKLLLSDSGFYLCAWSPRDIRYNSPLHFGNGTRLTVT.

This chain links TRBV19 with TRBJ1-2; D possibly corresponds to TRBD1 (5 bases). This CDR3 has 14 residues. Trimming shortened V by 7 bases and J by 9 bases, and 21 bases separated the two germline ends. CDR1 LNHDA and CDR2 SQIVND come from the germline V gene (reference sequence). CDR3 residues: CASNAAGGYGRYTF. For the CDR3, the DNA is TGTGCCAGTAACGCCGCTGGGGGGTACGGACGCTACACCTTC. Combining the CDR3 with reference TRBV19 and TRBJ1-2 gives the whole variable domain DGGITQSPKYLFRKEGQNVTLSCEQNLNHDAMYWYRQDPGQGLRLIYYSQIVNDFQKGDIAEGYSVSREKKESFPLTVTSAQKNPTAFYLCASNAAGGYGRYTFGSGTRLTVV.

This clone was recorded a few times. The chain couples TRBV5-1 to TRBJ2-7, with D unresolved. CDR3 length: 12 amino acids. Germline V lookup: CDR1 SGHRS, CDR2 YFSETQ. V was clipped by 0 bases and J by 7 bases, with 8 bases between them. The CDR3 spells CASSLALGEQYF. As DNA, the CDR3 is TGCGCCAGCAGCTTGGCCTTGGGGGAGCAGTACTTC.

The chain has TRBV7-2 and TRBJ2-7; D is unclear. The CDR3 has 14 amino acids. Germline CDR1 and CDR2: SGHTA and FQGNSA. V lost 5 bases to trimming and J lost 3 bases, with 14 bases between them. The CDR3 coding sequence is TGTGCCAGCAGCAACGCCCGAACTAACTACGAGCAGTACTTC. Amino acids: CASSNARTNYEQYF.

This clone was observed once. This chain connects TRBV19 to TRBJ2-7; 8 nucleotides line up with TRBD1. J gave up 1 base and V 4 bases, and 0 bases lay outside the gene matches. The CDR3 length is 13 residues. Germline assignment: CDR1 LNHDA and CDR2 SQIVND (reference sequence). CDR3 in DNA: TGTGCCAGTAGTAACAGGGGGTCCTACGAGCAGTACTTC. Translated: CASSNRGSYEQYF.

The chain joins TRBV9 to TRBJ2-1; 14 positions agree with TRBD2. Germline CDR1 and CDR2: SGDLS and YYNGEE. The CDR3 length is 20 residues. The junction had 21 bases not matched to a gene; V was cut back by 4 bases and J by 9 bases. The CDR3 spells CASSISTPTSGGALDPEQFF. In DNA form, the CDR3 reads TGTGCCAGCAGCATCAGCACCCCGACTAGCGGGGGGGCCTTGGATCCTGAGCAGTTCTTC. The full variable domain, completed using reference TRBV9 and TRBJ2-1, is DSGVTQTPKHLITATGQRVTLRCSPRSGDLSVYWYQQSLDQGLQFLIQYYNGEERAKGNILERFSAQQFPDLHSELNLSSLELGDSALYFCASSISTPTSGGALDPEQFFGPGTRLTVL.

J is TRBJ1-1 and V is TRBV10-3; 9 bases are shared with TRBD1. This CDR3 is 17 amino acids long. The V and J ends lost 3 bases and 0 bases, in that order; junction bases with no gene match: 8. Germline CDR1 reads ENHRY; CDR2 reads SYGVKD. CDR3 sequence reads: CAISESGQGGVNTEAFF. The CDR3 DNA follows: TGTGCCATCAGTGAATCGGGACAGGGAGGGGTGAACACTGAAGCTTTCTTT.

The chain is built from TRBV4-1 and TRBJ2-1; 14 positions agree with TRBD2. CDR3 length: 16 residues. The trim removed 3 bases at V and 5 bases at J, leaving 3 bases unmatched. The germline V gene encodes CDR1 MGHRA and CDR2 YSYEKL. CDR3 in amino acids: CASSQGLAGAHNEQFF. Written as DNA, the CDR3 is TGCGCCAGCAGCCAGGGACTAGCGGGGGCTCACAATGAGCAGTTCTTC.

The rearrangement links TRBV11-2 to TRBJ1-4; D is undetermined. V was pared by 1 base and J by 7 bases, with 16 bases between. Germline values: CDR1 SGHAT, CDR2 FQNNGV. The CDR3 is 16 residues long. The CDR3 sequence: CASSLALRRGGEKLFF. For the CDR3, the DNA is TGTGCCAGCAGCTTAGCGTTAAGGCGCGGAGGTGAAAAACTGTTTTTT.

The rearrangement uses TRBV18 and TRBJ2-2; D is undetermined. The CDR3 runs 15 residues. CDR1 KGHSH and CDR2 LQKENI come from the germline V gene. V was shortened by 1 base and J by 5 bases, with 11 bases between the two germline ends. CDR3 DNA sequence: TGTGCCAGCTCACCACAGTCCACCCCGACCGGGGAGCTGTTTTTT. It is translated as CASSPQSTPTGELFF. The entire variable domain, with the rest obtained from reference TRBV18 and TRBJ2-2, is as follows: NAGVMQNPRHLVRRRGQEARLRCSPMKGHSHVYWYRQLPEEGLKFMVYLQKENIIDESGMPKERFSAEFPKEGPSILRIQQVVRGDSAAYFCASSPQSTPTGELFFGEGSRLTVL.

The chain is built from TRBV2 and TRBJ2-1; TRBD2 is a possible D gene (7 bases). The CDR3 spans 16 residues. Germline lookup yields CDR1 SNHLY and CDR2 FYNNEI. Trimming removed 8 bases at V and 7 bases at J, with 24 bases between. The CDR3 DNA follows: TGTGCCAGCTGCGACGCCATTGGGGGGGCCTTGAATGAGCAGTTCTTC. Protein: CASCDAIGGALNEQFF.

This chain uses TRBV7-2 with TRBJ1-6, with D perhaps TRBD1 (6 bases). V was shortened by 6 bases and J by 8 bases, with 14 bases between the two germline ends. There are 14 residues in the CDR3. CDR1 and CDR2 from the germline V gene are SGHTA and FQGNSA. CDR3 region: CASRSRGADSPLHF. DNA of the CDR3: TGTGCCAGCAGATCTAGGGGGGCTGATTCACCCCTCCACTTT.

The chain couples TRBV29-1 to TRBJ1-2, with D possibly matching TRBD1 (5 bases). CDR1 is SQVTM, CDR2 ANQGSEA, per germline. This CDR3 spans 18 amino acids. V lost 4 bases, J lost 0 bases, and 24 bases lay in between. The CDR3 nucleotides read TGCAGCGTTGGCCCGGGGCGGGGGGAAAACCCAGCTAACTATGGCTACACCTTC. It encodes CSVGPGRGENPANYGYTF.

This clone appeared once. The chain couples TRBV21-1 to TRBJ2-3; the listed D gene, TRBD2, was not tested against the DNA. TRBV21-1 constitutes a pseudogene. This CDR3 region has 15 residues. In DNA, the CDR3 is TGTGCCAGCAGATTGAAGGGGGGGGGCACAGATACGCAGTATTTT. The encoded protein is CASRLKGGGTDTQYF.

This chain connects TRBV19 to TRBJ2-7; D call uncertain. The ends were cut back, 2 bases at V and 0 bases at J, with 5 bases in the middle. Germline assignment: CDR1 LNHDA and CDR2 SQIVND (reference sequence). This CDR3 has 13 residues. CDR3: CASSILFSYEQYF. The CDR3 DNA sequence: TGTGCCAGTAGTATACTATTCTCCTACGAGCAGTACTTC.

The chain employs TRBV19 and TRBJ1-5; D is ambiguous. This CDR3 contains 14 residues. Germline lookup yields CDR1 LNHDA and CDR2 SQIVND (reference sequence). V was shortened by 5 bases and J by 7 bases, with 15 bases between the two germline ends. The CDR3 here is CASSLQFLGQPQHF. The CDR3 DNA follows: TGTGCCAGTAGTCTACAGTTTTTAGGCCAGCCCCAGCATTTT.

The V gene is TRBV27, the J gene TRBJ1-4; D unclear. V shed 6 bases and J shed 3 bases, with 8 bases lying between them. The CDR3 totals 13 residues. Germline V gives CDR1 MNHEY, CDR2 SMNVEV (reference sequence). CDR3 protein: CASRRRANEKLFF. In DNA, the CDR3 is TGTGCCAGCAGGAGGAGGGCTAATGAAAAACTGTTTTTT.